This T cell receptor (beta chain) emerged from a study of blood T cell repertoires in COVID-19. The wider study: Samples of COVID-19 (acute and convalescent) were obtained from the United States, Italy and Spain.

Sequencing was performed with immunoSEQ multiplex PCR; in TCRdb, only in-frame clones are kept and a portion is missing. The sample consists of under 100,000 clones, approximately 87% of them appearing once. The CDR3 is made up of 11 amino acids. CDR1 and CDR2 from the germline V gene are SQVTM and ANQGSEA. V lost 5 bases to trimming and J lost 4 bases, with 8 bases between them. The specimen was peripheral blood. The sequence came from a human donor in a cohort sampled during active COVID-19. The chain recombines TRBV29-1 with TRBJ1-2, with D unclear. This CDR3 reads CSVRLLYGYTF. The CDR3 nucleotides read TGCAGCGTTCGTCTCCTCTATGGCTACACCTTC. The whole variable domain, filled in from reference TRBV29-1 and TRBJ1-2, reads SAVISQKPSRDICQRGTSLTIQCQVDSQVTMMFWYRQQPGQSLTLIATANQGSEATYESGFVIDKFPISRPNLTFSTLTVSNMSPEDSSIYLCSVRLLYGYTFGSGTRLTVV.